This T cell receptor beta chain is drawn from a study of spatial heterogeneity in lung cancer. Findings of the study overall: Blood showed ubiquitous tumor TCRs more often at resection than at routine follow-up.

Unique molecular identifiers tagged every individual TCR cDNA molecule. TCRdb redid the calling of the 5' RACE reads with MiXCR, one entry per CDR3 protein. This sample has about 47,000 distinct CDR3 sequences, with roughly 7% found just once. Worth noting for this clonotype: What it binds is not known.

Time point here: blood at routine non-recurrence follow-up after resection. Sequencing covered unsorted whole RNA taken from tumor, nontumor lung or frozen PBMC. This sample comprised PBMCs, obtained at follow-up. This receptor was identified in a female donor with early-stage non-small cell lung cancer.

The CDR3 spells CASSPGAAGETQYF. In DNA form, the CDR3 reads TGTGCCAGCAGCCCAGGGGCAGCGGGTGAGACCCAGTACTTC. This sequence joins TRBV11-2 and TRBJ2-5; D may be TRBD1 or TRBD2 (6 bases each). CDR1 and CDR2 from the germline V gene are SGHAT and FQNNGV. Trimming stripped 5 bases from V and 5 bases from J, with 15 bases between. The length of the CDR3 is 14 residues.